This entry describes one T cell receptor beta chain. The CDR3 sequence is 14 residues long. In germline, CDR1 is SGHRS, CDR2 YFSETQ. V shed 3 bases and J 6 bases; nucleotides not matched to a gene: 6. In the authors' workflow: Reference gene primers were amplified, and this amplification served to estimate nucleated cell counts. The method was immunoSEQ multiplex PCR; TCRdb's version includes in-frame clones alone and lacks a portion of them. V and J calls and clone size are as listed in that table; D and trimming were resolved from the DNA. In the table there are 650,000 to 800,000 clones, about nine tenths of which are singletons. This sample stems from a study of blood T cell repertoires in COVID-19.

This chain connects TRBV5-1 to TRBJ2-3; the match to TRBD2 covers 8 bases. Sequenced sample: peripheral blood. The TCR sequence derives from a woman between 18 and 29 years old with acute or convalescent COVID-19. The CDR3 is CASSSGTRGDTQYF. CDR3 sequence (DNA): TGCGCCAGCAGCTCTGGGACTAGAGGGGATACGCAGTATTTT.